Presented here are 9 T cell receptor beta chains from one specimen sequenced in a study of blood T cell repertoires in COVID-19. Generated by immunoSEQ multiplex PCR, the TCRdb table keeps only in-frame clones and is missing some. The table has more than 70,000 clones, around nine tenths seen once. Input material: peripheral blood. Receptors originate from a man aged 55-75 years with acute or convalescent COVID-19.

V usage is TRBV15 and J usage is TRBJ1-2; the D gene is possibly TRBD1 (5 bases). CDR3 length equals 13 residues. The germline CDR1 and CDR2 sequences are LNHNV and YYDKDF (reference sequence). V gave up 0 bases and J gave up 5 bases, with 7 bases separating them. Written as DNA, the CDR3 is TGTGCCACCAGCAGAGACCGACAGTATGGCTACACCTTC. Protein sequence: CATSRDRQYGYTF.

The rearrangement links TRBV5-1 to TRBJ2-5, with TRBD2 matching over 7 bases. This CDR3 region has 15 residues. The germline CDR1 and CDR2 sequences are SGHRS and YFSETQ. V lost 4 bases to trimming and J lost 1 base; unmatched junction nucleotides: 7. CDR3 in amino acids: CASSPQASGQETQYF. DNA of the CDR3: TGCGCCAGCAGCCCCCAGGCTAGCGGCCAAGAGACCCAGTACTTC. The full variable domain, rest sourced from reference TRBV5-1 and TRBJ2-5, is KAGVTQTPRYLIKTRGQQVTLSCSPISGHRSVSWYQQTPGQGLQFLFEYFSETQRNKGNFPGRFSGRQFSNSRSEMNVSTLELGDSALYLCASSPQASGQETQYFGPGTRLLVL.

This clone was detected only a few times. V and J are TRBV2 and TRBJ1-2; 9 positions agree with TRBD1. Germline trimming cut 4 bases from V and 6 bases from J; bases unmatched to any gene: 3. This CDR3 contains 13 residues. Germline CDR1 is SNHLY and CDR2 is FYNNEI. The chain's CDR3 is CASSVDRGDGYTF. The CDR3 DNA follows: TGTGCCAGCAGTGTGGACAGGGGAGATGGCTACACCTTC.

The rearrangement links TRBV19 to TRBJ1-5; the D gene is possibly TRBD1 (6 bases). CDR1 LNHDA and CDR2 SQIVND come from the germline V gene (reference sequence). CDR3 size: 15 residues. The V and J ends lost 5 bases and 7 bases respectively, with 18 bases between them. CDR3 sequence (DNA): TGTGCCAGTAGTGGCGAACAGGGCCTGGGGCAGCCCCAGCATTTT. Its protein is CASSGEQGLGQPQHF. The full variable domain, rest sourced from reference TRBV19 and TRBJ1-5, is DGGITQSPKYLFRKEGQNVTLSCEQNLNHDAMYWYRQDPGQGLRLIYYSQIVNDFQKGDIAEGYSVSREKKESFPLTVTSAQKNPTAFYLCASSGEQGLGQPQHFGDGTRLSIL.

V is TRBV6-2 or TRBV6-3 and J is TRBJ2-7; 10 bases line up with TRBD2. The CDR3 extends over 15 amino acids. V trimming: 5 bases; J trimming: 2 bases; junction bases outside the gene matches: 6. Germline-derived CDR1 and CDR2 are MNHEY and SVGEGT. The CDR3 region is CASSKVAGGPYEQYF. In DNA form, the CDR3 reads TGTGCCAGCAGTAAAGTAGCGGGGGGTCCCTACGAGCAGTACTTC.

The chain couples TRBV29-1 to TRBJ1-1; D not resolved. Germline V gives CDR1 SQVTM, CDR2 ANQGSEA. CDR3 length equals 13 residues. The V end was cut by 7 bases, the J end by 2 bases, with 14 bases between. In DNA form, the CDR3 reads TGCAGCGAGGCCGCGCAGGCTAACACTGAAGCTTTCTTT. Amino acid sequence: CSEAAQANTEAFF.

This chain uses TRBV10-1 with TRBJ2-1; no reliable D call. CDR3 size: 16 residues. From germline, CDR1 is WNHNN and CDR2 SYGVQD (reference sequence). V was trimmed by 0 bases and J by 4 bases, leaving 13 bases between them. As DNA, the CDR3 is TGCGCCAGCAGTGAGTCATTGGTAACTCCTTACAATGAGCAGTTCTTC. Its translation: CASSESLVTPYNEQFF.

This chain joins TRBV12-5 and TRBJ1-2; possibly TRBD1 for D (6 bases). V shed 7 bases and J shed 2 bases, with 11 bases lying between them. Germline V gives CDR1 LGHNT, CDR2 FRNRAP. The CDR3 loop spans 13 amino acids. The CDR3 DNA is TGTGCTAGTGCCCAAACAGGGAACTATGGCTACACCTTC. Amino acids: CASAQTGNYGYTF.

V is TRBV5-3 and J is TRBJ2-7; 7 nucleotides line up with TRBD1. TRBV5-3 is labeled an ORF, and its function is uncertain. CDR3 size: 17 residues. V lost 6 bases to trimming and J lost 1 base; unmatched junction nucleotides: 16. CDR3 loop: CARNLLGFGTESYEQYF. Written as DNA, the CDR3 is TGTGCCAGAAATCTCTTGGGGTTCGGGACAGAGTCCTACGAGCAGTACTTC.